This TCR beta chain was identified during a study of blood T cell repertoires in COVID-19. Data came from immunoSEQ multiplex PCR; TCRdb stores just in-frame clones and leaves some out. The sample records roughly 200,000 clones, about 81% being singletons. The CDR3 loop spans 16 amino acids. This clone was seen once. The chain recombines TRBV21-1 with TRBJ1-5; the D segment call TRBD1 is taken from the table without a DNA check. TRBV21-1 is flagged as a pseudogene. This sequence was found in a woman older than 75 with COVID-19, enrolled during active disease. Sequenced: peripheral blood. This chain's CDR3 is CASNLLRDRVDQPQHF. CDR3 in DNA: TGTGCCAGCAACCTTCTCCGGGACAGAGTAGATCAGCCCCAGCATTTT.